This entry concerns a single TCR beta chain. The length of the CDR3 is 13 residues. Looked up from germline, CDR1 is WSHSY and CDR2 is SAAADI. V gave up 3 bases and J gave up 1 base, with 6 bases separating them. The data were produced by immunoSEQ multiplex PCR, yet TCRdb's version contains in-frame clones alone and is incomplete. The sample gives nearly 500,000 clones, about three quarters of which show up once; 13% is in the top ten. The record originates from a study of shared clonotypes between healthy human individuals. J is TRBJ1-1 and V is TRBV10-2; D gene unclear. The TCR sequence derives from a middle-aged woman in good health. Some clones in this sample may be carry-over from other donors' samples. Material for sequencing was PBMCs. The CDR3 protein is CASSEAQNTEAFF. CDR3 sequence (DNA): TGCGCCAGCAGTGAAGCGCAGAACACTGAAGCTTTCTTT.